These 32 T cell receptor beta chains were sequenced from one sample in a study of blood T cell repertoires in COVID-19. Method: immunoSEQ multiplex PCR; TCRdb's copy keeps in-frame clones and lacks some. Here the sample spans 100,000 to 150,000 clones, 75% to 85% being singletons. The sequenced sample consisted of peripheral blood. The receptors originated from a man between 40 and 49 years old with active or convalescent COVID-19.

The chain recombines TRBV5-1 with TRBJ2-6, with a possible D match to TRBD1 (6 bases). Germline assignment: CDR1 SGHRS and CDR2 YFSETQ. V was trimmed by 5 bases and J by 2 bases, leaving 14 bases between them. The CDR3 has 16 residues. In DNA, the CDR3 is TGCGCCAGCAGTTTACAGGGTGAGCCTGGGGCCAACGTCCTGACTTTC. This sequence encodes CASSLQGEPGANVLTF.

The chain uses TRBV6-2 or TRBV6-3 and TRBJ2-3; 8 positions agree with TRBD2. With 0 bases clipped from V and 6 bases from J, the junction kept 11 bases outside the gene matches. Germline V gives CDR1 MNHEY, CDR2 SVGEGT. The CDR3 covers 17 residues. CDR3 nucleotides: TGTGCCAGCAGTTACTCGCTGAGAGCGGGGGAAGGGGATACGCAGTATTTT. Translated: CASSYSLRAGEGDTQYF.

The chain couples TRBV4-2 to TRBJ2-7, with TRBD2 matching 10 bases. J gave up 3 bases and V 3 bases, and 11 bases lay outside the gene matches. The germline gives CDR1 LGHNA, CDR2 YNFKEQ. The CDR3 covers 17 residues. The CDR3 DNA reads TGTGCCAGCAGCCAGGATATTCAGGGACTAGCGTACTACGAGCAGTACTTC. It is translated as CASSQDIQGLAYYEQYF.

The J gene is TRBJ1-2, the V gene TRBV30; no clear D gene. Germline CDR1 is GTSNPN and CDR2 is SVGIG (reference sequence). CDR3 length equals 13 residues. V was shortened by 0 bases and J by 4 bases, with 9 bases between the two germline ends. This CDR3 reads CAWSVADGYGYTF. The CDR3 nucleotides are TGTGCCTGGAGTGTAGCGGATGGCTATGGCTACACCTTC.

The CDR3 reads CASSLAVLSYEQYF. The CDR3 coding sequence is TGTGCCAGCAGTTTAGCGGTTCTGTCCTACGAGCAGTACTTC. The rearrangement links TRBV28 to TRBJ2-7; the D is unclear. Germline-derived CDR1 and CDR2 are MDHEN and SYDVKM. The CDR3 is 14 residues long. V lost 2 bases, J lost 1 base, and 9 bases lay in between.

The CDR3: CATGTGTGNTIYF. DNA for the CDR3: TGTGCCACCGGTACAGGGACTGGAAACACCATATATTTT. This chain joins TRBV10-3 and TRBJ1-3, with D possibly being TRBD1 (6 bases). Trimming pared 10 bases from V and 2 bases from J, leaving 12 bases between. The germline V gene has CDR1 ENHRY and CDR2 SYGVKD. CDR3 size: 13 residues.

This chain links TRBV19 with TRBJ1-5; D gene uncertain. V dropped 3 bases and J dropped 7 bases, with 13 bases sitting between them. Germline-derived CDR1 and CDR2 are LNHDA and SQIVND (reference sequence). This CDR3 has 14 residues. CDR3 sequence: CASSISEGRQPQHF. For the CDR3, the DNA is TGTGCCAGTAGTATTAGTGAGGGTCGCCAGCCCCAGCATTTT.

V and J are TRBV11-3 and TRBJ2-7, with TRBD2 identical over 10 bases. The CDR3 has 15 residues. Losses at the gene ends were 5 bases for V and 3 bases for J; bases not matched to a gene: 7. Germline loops: CDR1 SGHNT, CDR2 YENEEA. The CDR3 nucleotides are TGTGCCAGCAGCGTATTAGCGGGGGGTTTCTACGAGCAGTACTTC. Encoded protein: CASSVLAGGFYEQYF.

The J gene is TRBJ1-1, the V gene TRBV6-2 or TRBV6-3; maybe TRBD1 (5 bases). Germline V CDR1 and CDR2: MNHEY, SVGEGT. Trimming left V 4 bases short and J 5 bases short, with 20 bases between. There are 16 residues in the CDR3. The CDR3 DNA reads TGTGCCAGCAGTTTTCGGTGGGACTTTCTCGGGACTGAAGCTTTCTTT. Translation: CASSFRWDFLGTEAFF.

The chain recombines TRBV11-2 with TRBJ1-1, with a tentative D call TRBD1 (5 bases). V was cut by 7 bases and J by 0 bases, with 15 bases left in between. Germline CDR1 reads SGHAT; CDR2 reads FQNNGV. The CDR3 length is 15 residues. CDR3 residues: CASKDTLFMNTEAFF. CDR3 nucleotide sequence: TGTGCCAGCAAGGACACTTTATTTATGAACACTGAAGCTTTCTTT.

This chain links TRBV30 with TRBJ2-5, with TRBD2 matching over 9 bases. In germline, CDR1 is GTSNPN, CDR2 SVGIG (reference sequence). Germline trimming cut 4 bases from V and 2 bases from J; bases unmatched to any gene: 2. The length of the CDR3 is 13 residues. CDR3 DNA: TGTGCCTGGACTAGCGGGAATCAAGAGACCCAGTACTTC. Protein product: CAWTSGNQETQYF.

As DNA, the CDR3 is TGCGCCAGCAGCCAAGATTTTGGAGCGGGAGAGCAGTTCTTC. Translating it yields CASSQDFGAGEQFF. The rearrangement links TRBV4-3 to TRBJ2-1; 7 bases agree with TRBD2. The CDR3 runs 14 residues. The V gene's germline CDR1 is LGHNA and CDR2 YSLEER. With V trimmed by 0 bases and J by 10 bases, 6 bases remained unmatched.

The chain combines TRBV24-1 with TRBJ1-1; 7 nucleotides agree with TRBD1. The CDR3 totals 12 residues. The junction had 3 bases not matched to a gene; V was cut back by 4 bases and J by 8 bases. CDR1 KGHDR and CDR2 SFDVKD come from the germline V gene. CDR3 DNA: TGTGCCACCAGTGAACAAGGGGGCGAAGCTTTCTTT. Protein product: CATSEQGGEAFF.

The gene calls are TRBV4-1 and TRBJ2-1; maybe TRBD2 (5 bases). CDR3 length: 15 residues. Trimming shortened V by 4 bases and J by 4 bases, and 14 bases separated the two germline ends. Germline CDR1 reads MGHRA; CDR2 reads YSYEKL. CDR3 DNA: TGCGCCAGCAGCCTGGAGGAGCAGTCTTACAATGAGCAGTTCTTC. It is translated as CASSLEEQSYNEQFF.

This clone was detected only once. The V gene is TRBV6-5, the J gene TRBJ1-6, with D tentatively TRBD1 (6 bases). The CDR3 length is 16 residues. Germline CDR1 and CDR2: MNHEY and SVGAGI. V shed 4 bases and J shed 1 base, with 11 bases lying between them. The CDR3 protein is CASSWTAFSYNSPLHF. CDR3 sequence (DNA): TGTGCCAGCAGTTGGACAGCCTTTTCCTATAATTCACCCCTCCACTTT.

V gene TRBV5-4 combines with J gene TRBJ2-3; the match to TRBD1 covers 9 bases. Trimming took 4 bases from V and 1 from J; bases not matched to a gene: 4. The CDR3 is 15 amino acids. Germline lookup yields CDR1 SGHNT and CDR2 YYREEE (reference sequence). The CDR3 nucleotides read TGTGCCAGCAGCCCCCGGGACAGGGGCACAGATACGCAGTATTTT. Protein product: CASSPRDRGTDTQYF.

The chain recombines TRBV6-6 with TRBJ2-1, with TRBD2 identical over 11 bases. This CDR3 comprises 16 residues. Germline CDR1 and CDR2: MNHNY and SVGAGI (reference sequence). Trimming took 5 bases from V and 8 from J; bases not matched to a gene: 11. The CDR3 sequence: CASSHIAGGPRDEQFF. In DNA, the CDR3 is TGTGCCAGCAGTCACATAGCGGGAGGGCCAAGGGATGAGCAGTTCTTC.

This clone came up once. The rearrangement links TRBV2 to TRBJ2-3; 9 positions match TRBD2. Germline values: CDR1 SNHLY, CDR2 FYNNEI. CDR3 length equals 15 residues. V shed 6 bases, J shed 6 bases, and the junction held 10 bases outside the gene matches. This CDR3 reads CASRVGGSGSDTQYF. The CDR3 nucleotides are TGTGCCAGCAGAGTGGGGGGTAGCGGGAGTGATACGCAGTATTTT.

The chain is built from TRBV5-4 and TRBJ2-1, with TRBD1 as a possible D gene (6 bases). This CDR3 has 12 residues. CDR1 and CDR2 from the germline V gene are SGHNT and YYREEE (reference sequence). Trimming took off 4 bases at V and 10 bases at J, with 12 bases between the two ends. CDR3 region: CASSLGRGEQFF. The CDR3 region has the DNA TGTGCCAGCAGCCTTGGTAGGGGGGAGCAGTTCTTC.

The V call is TRBV7-9, the J call TRBJ2-3, with 9 bases identical to TRBD1. Germline V gene data show CDR1 as SEHNR and CDR2 as FQNEAQ (reference sequence). V dropped 4 bases and J dropped 3; count of bases not matched to a gene: 5. The CDR3 extends over 15 amino acids. CDR3 coding DNA: TGTGCCAGCAGCTCCCGGACAGGGGAGACAGATACGCAGTATTTT. It specifies CASSSRTGETDTQYF.

The chain employs TRBV6-4 and TRBJ1-5; D call uncertain. CDR3 size: 13 residues. Per the germline V gene, CDR1 is MRHNA and CDR2 is SNTAGT. V was trimmed by 2 bases and J by 4 bases, leaving 6 bases between them. The CDR3 spells CASSDTGNQPQHF. The CDR3, as DNA: TGTGCCAGCAGTGACACGGGGAATCAGCCCCAGCATTTT.

The chain couples TRBV21-1 to TRBJ1-5; the D call of TRBD1 is as the table states it, not checked on the DNA. TRBV21-1 is a documented pseudogene. The CDR3 loop spans 14 amino acids. CDR3 amino acids: CASKGTGSNQPQHF. The DNA of the CDR3 is TGTGCCAGCAAGGGGACAGGAAGCAATCAGCCCCAGCATTTT.

This chain uses TRBV4-1 with TRBJ1-5, with D uncertain. With 0 bases removed from V and 14 bases from J, the gap between germline ends came to 20 bases. The CDR3 is 15 amino acids. CDR1 and CDR2 from the germline V gene are MGHRA and YSYEKL. The CDR3 loop is CASSQEVFEGGKEHF. The CDR3 DNA sequence: TGCGCCAGCAGCCAAGAGGTTTTTGAAGGCGGCAAGGAGCATTTT.

The gene calls are TRBV24-1 and TRBJ1-4, with 8 bases fitting TRBD1. In germline, CDR1 is KGHDR, CDR2 SFDVKD. V shed 2 bases, J shed 4 bases, and the junction held 8 bases outside the gene matches. CDR3 length: 17 amino acids. The CDR3 nucleotides read TGTGCCACCAGTGATTCCCTTCAGACAGGGGTTAATGAAAAACTGTTTTTT. Protein: CATSDSLQTGVNEKLFF.

DNA for the CDR3: TGTGCCAGCAGTTTATCGTCGGGGGAGACAGATACGCAGTATTTT. Its translation is CASSLSSGETDTQYF. The chain has TRBV28 and TRBJ2-3; weak D call: TRBD2 (6 bases). The CDR3 is 15 residues long. Germline CDR1 and CDR2: MDHEN and SYDVKM. V was cut by 1 base and J by 3 bases, with 11 bases left in between.

The rearrangement uses TRBV7-8 and TRBJ1-4; maybe TRBD1 (6 bases). Trimming shortened V by 3 bases and J by 10 bases, and 12 bases separated the two germline ends. This CDR3 is built from 13 residues. The germline gives CDR1 SGHVS, CDR2 FQNEAQ. This CDR3 is CASSFGGGGKLFF. The CDR3 DNA is TGTGCCAGCAGCTTTGGGGGAGGGGGAAAACTGTTTTTT.

The V gene is TRBV5-6, the J gene TRBJ2-7; 7 nucleotides match TRBD1. Germline assignment: CDR1 SGHDT and CDR2 YYEEEE. V shed 4 bases, J shed 3 bases, and the junction held 4 bases outside the gene matches. CDR3 size: 13 residues. In DNA form, the CDR3 reads TGTGCCAGCAGCAGGACAGGTTTCTACGAGCAGTACTTC. Encoded protein: CASSRTGFYEQYF.

This chain uses TRBV24-1 with TRBJ1-1; the D gene is possibly TRBD1 (6 bases). The V end was cut by 4 bases, the J end by 3 bases, with 11 bases between. The CDR3 totals 14 residues. In germline, CDR1 is KGHDR, CDR2 SFDVKD. This CDR3 is CATSETGPDTEAFF. As DNA, the CDR3 is TGTGCCACCAGTGAAACAGGGCCGGACACTGAAGCTTTCTTT.

This chain links TRBV5-1 with TRBJ2-1; D perhaps matches TRBD2 (5 bases). The CDR3 has 17 amino acids. CDR1 is SGHRS and CDR2 is YFSETQ in the germline V gene. Trimming cost V 0 bases and J 0 bases, with 13 bases left between them. DNA for the CDR3: TGCGCCAGCAGCTTGGAGAGTAGCGCGAGCTCCTACAATGAGCAGTTCTTC. Translated: CASSLESSASSYNEQFF.

The CDR3 loop reads CASSQLPGTSGDEQFF. The CDR3 region has the DNA TGTGCCAGCAGCCAGTTACCCGGGACTAGCGGCGATGAGCAGTTCTTC. This chain joins TRBV4-2 and TRBJ2-1; 11 nucleotides match TRBD2. The germline CDR1 and CDR2 sequences are LGHNA and YNFKEQ. The CDR3 totals 16 residues. V dropped 3 bases and J dropped 8; count of bases not matched to a gene: 9.

This clone was detected once. The chain employs TRBV5-1 and TRBJ1-1; D unresolved. The CDR3 sequence is 15 residues long. Trimming removed 4 bases from V and 0 bases from J, with 13 bases in between. The V gene's germline CDR1 is SGHRS and CDR2 YFSETQ. This chain's CDR3 is CASSRGGSLNTEAFF. DNA of the CDR3: TGCGCCAGCAGCCGTGGCGGCAGTTTGAACACTGAAGCTTTCTTT.

The V gene is TRBV30, the J gene TRBJ1-4, with TRBD1 matching 7 bases. Germline assignment: CDR1 GTSNPN and CDR2 SVGIG (reference sequence). This CDR3 is 15 amino acids long. J was trimmed by 4 bases and V by 0 bases; bases with no gene match: 5. The CDR3 reads CAWSVPQGGNEKLFF. CDR3 in DNA: TGTGCCTGGAGTGTACCTCAGGGGGGTAATGAAAAACTGTTTTTT.